This TCR beta chain was identified during a study of vaccination and CD4 T cells after COVID-19 (dated by TCRdb to between 2022 and 2023). At the level of the whole study: Convalescent patients had a positive SARS-CoV-2 result on nasal swab PCR, and of these patients, several had mild disease and one had severe disease. The convalescent cohort included six males and four females, with two Hispanic individuals, seven Caucasians, two Asians and one multiracial person. As controls, cultures received a CEFX viral epitope pool (the positive control), an HIV-1 Nef peptide pool (the negative control), or no peptide at all. Overlapping spike peptide pools from SARS-CoV-2 and from the common cold coronaviruses HCoV-NL63, HCoV-OC43 and HCoV-229E were used as culture stimuli. The spike-specific CD4+ TCR repertoire was compared before and after mRNA vaccination in around ten COVID-19 convalescent patients and a handful of infection-naive healthy vaccine recipients. Each participant got two doses of either the Pfizer-BioNTech BNT162b2 vaccine (n=8) or the Moderna mRNA-1273 vaccine (n=2). Post-COVID blood samples from convalescent patients were collected a median of roughly 100 days after diagnosis, with a range of about 35 to 180 days. Post-vaccine blood samples were obtained a median of approximately 70 days after the second vaccine dose, with a range of roughly 13 to 250 days.

There are a few counts of this clonotype. What antigen it recognizes has not been identified. Base qualities are not at hand, and no much larger clone is one base apart. The CDR3 has 14 amino acids, counting the end cysteine and phenylalanine. Only the CDR3 region is kept as DNA, spanning 42 bases read in frame from base 1. CDR1 and CDR2, per the germline V gene (reference sequence), are DFQATT and SNEGSKA. V gives up 3 bases and J gives up 5 bases, and the segment between their germline ends measures 14 bases. Interpreted using the paper, the treatment or condition label stands for: 10-day PBMC culture with coronavirus spike peptide pools or control peptides (ViraFEST assay). The ViraFEST assay, used in the study, expanded antigen-specific T cells with peptide pools and then identified the expanded clonotypes through TCR sequencing. The positive SARS-CoV-2 PCR tests of the convalescent patients were dated from March to December 2020, before the Alpha, Beta and Delta variants emerged in the United States. Each well held around 1.9 million PBMCs cultured with approximately 10 ug/ml peptide pools in IMDM containing around 4.5% human AB serum and approximately 10 IU/ml IL-2. Half of the culture medium was replaced with fresh IL-2-containing medium on days 3 and 7. Once the cells had been in culture for approximately 10 days, the EasySep CD4+ T cell isolation kit was used to isolate CD4+ T cells by negative selection. Ficoll-Paque Plus gradient centrifugation was used to isolate PBMCs from whole blood, and the isolated PBMCs were then either used fresh or cryopreserved at -140C. Culture conditions were generally each tested in triplicate wells.

The receptor library was made with PCR. At the Johns Hopkins FTIC core, DNA from the cultured CD4+ T cells underwent TCR sequencing with the Oncomine TCR Beta short-read assay. The QIAamp micro DNA kit was used to extract genomic DNA from the cultured CD4+ T cells. Oncomine TCR Beta libraries from cultured CD4+ T cells were pooled with unique dual indexes and sequenced on an Illumina iSeq 100. The original pipeline was this. Non-productive sequences were removed, and CDR3s that did not start with C, did not end with F or W, or were shorter than 7 amino acids were discarded. Antigen-specific clonotypes were identified with the MANAFEST web application by comparing peptide-stimulated wells with reference and other culture wells. For a clone to be called positive, the clone needed an FDR below 0.05, an odds ratio above 5, and a productive frequency above 0.1% in at least two of three replicate wells. A clonotype was classed as cross-reactive if the clonotype showed significant expansion both in SARS-CoV-2 spike wells and in at least one common cold coronavirus spike condition. Similarity between CDR3 sequences was evaluated in R version 3.6.1 using Levenshtein distances (stringdist) and unrooted phylogenetic trees (ape). The raw public reads went through TCRdb reprocessing: fastp at Q25, MiXCR clone calling, in-frame beta chains kept. Rows are unified per CDR3 protein, each entry keeping the most common DNA and genes. TCRdb assigned the V and J calls; the authors' analysis was not used. Recorded for this sample are 20,000 or so distinct CDR3 sequences; roughly 50% of them occurred a single time. Clones ranked in the top ten supply roughly 12% of the sample.

Summary of the overall study and its limitations: In convalescent patients, a median 86.3% of post-vaccine SARS-CoV-2-reactive clones were detected only after vaccination, and vaccine-specific priming was suggested by this finding. Of the vaccine-specific clones found in convalescent patients, nearly all (304 of 307) were mono-reactive for SARS-CoV-2 spike instead of being cross-reactive with common cold coronaviruses. The median count of SARS-CoV-2-reactive clonotypes went up from 20 to 25 after infection to around 38 after vaccination, although the change was not significant. Only a relatively small number of convalescent patients were included in the study, and early timepoints following natural infection were not analyzed.

The sample comprised cultured CD4+ T cells from blood. The receptor's source is a human donor with COVID-19. The chain employs TRBV20-1 and TRBJ1-5, and perhaps TRBD1 as D gene, on 6 matching bases. The nucleotide sequence reads TGCAGTGCTAGCGCAGGGGAGGCTCATCAGCCCCAGCATTTT. This yields the protein CSASAGEAHQPQHF.